This T cell receptor beta chain was recovered during a study of CD8 T cells in ankylosing spondylitis listed by TCRdb under 2017. Describing the broader study: To find TCR variants linked to disease, the study profiled T cell receptor beta repertoires in ankylosing spondylitis patients and healthy donors. The full study cohort was made up of about 24 ankylosing spondylitis patients and 108 healthy donors. Peripheral blood was sampled, and synovial fluid was additionally collected from ankylosing spondylitis patients. General conclusions and limits of the study: Significant enrichment of the disease-linked clones was reported in matched synovial fluid samples from ankylosing spondylitis patients. A CD8+ phenotype was shown by the disease-linked clones, which were found at relatively low frequencies in peripheral blood. Some motif variants were previously reported in synovial fluid and blood of reactive arthritis patients, suggesting common disease-initiation mechanisms. Blood from ankylosing spondylitis patients appeared to be characterized by a TCR beta motif made up of seven or eight highly homologous amino acid variants.

This clonotype was observed a few times. Its specific antigen is unknown. No base qualities exist here, and no much larger clone lies one base off it. The CDR3 goes from the cysteine to the phenylalanine over 15 residues. CDR3 DNA is the only sequence kept; it has 45 bases, read in frame from the first base. Looking up the germline V gene (reference sequence) yields CDR1 SEHNR and CDR2 FQNEAQ. The V and J ends are trimmed by 3 bases and 6 bases, leaving 17 bases between them. Sequenced using an Illumina HiSeq 2500. TCR beta libraries were prepared by quantitative 5'-RACE with molecular barcodes. From the authors' description of their analysis: A new computational method, built on a probabilistic model of VDJ rearrangement, was used to identify disease-linked TCR variants. The public reads were reprocessed in TCRdb via fastp at Q25 and MiXCR, keeping in-frame beta chains. A single entry per CDR3 protein holds the most common genes and DNA from its merged rows. TCRdb, not the original authors, processed these V and J calls. The sample table shows 180,000 or so distinct CDR3 sequences, and roughly 11% are seen once. The ten top clones hold 25% to 30% of the sample.

The source material was blood, either unsorted or a sorted T cell fraction (not recorded which). The chain was built from TRBV7-9 and TRBJ1-2, and TRBD1 may be the D gene, going by 5 matching bases. The sequence was collected from a male donor with ankylosing spondylitis or in good health (not recorded which). CDR3 region: CASSFGQRGTDGYTF. Here is the DNA: TGTGCCAGCAGCTTTGGTCAAAGGGGTACCGATGGCTACACCTTC. Beyond the CDR3, the reference TRBV7-9 and TRBJ1-2 genes provide the residues; the full variable domain reads: DTGVSQNPRHKITKRGQNVTFRCDPISEHNRLYWYRQTLGQGPEFLTYFQNEAQLEKSRLLSDRFSAERPKGSFSTLEIQRTEQGDSAMYLCASSFGQRGTDGYTFGSGTRLTVV.